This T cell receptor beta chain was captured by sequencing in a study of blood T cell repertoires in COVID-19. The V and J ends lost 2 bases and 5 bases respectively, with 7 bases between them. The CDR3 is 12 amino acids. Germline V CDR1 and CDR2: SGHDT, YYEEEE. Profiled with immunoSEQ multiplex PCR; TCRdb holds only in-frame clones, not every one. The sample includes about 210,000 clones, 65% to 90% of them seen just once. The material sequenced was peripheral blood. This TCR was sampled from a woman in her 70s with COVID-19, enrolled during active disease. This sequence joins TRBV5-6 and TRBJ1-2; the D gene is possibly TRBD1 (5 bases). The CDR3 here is CASSFQGYGYTF. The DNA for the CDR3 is TGTGCCAGCAGCTTTCAGGGATATGGCTACACCTTC.